This T cell receptor (beta chain) stems from a study of vaccination effects on CD4 cells after COVID-19. The CDR3 is 17 amino acids. From germline, CDR1 is GTSNPN and CDR2 SVGIG (reference sequence). Trimming at V came to 2 bases and at J to 6 bases, leaving 12 bases not matched to a gene. Once cultured for approximately 10 days, the cells underwent separation to obtain CD4+ T cells. Participants each got two BNT162b2 or mRNA-1273 vaccine doses. The data were produced by immunoSEQ multiplex PCR, yet TCRdb's version contains in-frame clones alone and is incomplete. The repertoire includes 50,000 to 80,000 clones, more than 60% of them detected once, and 2.4% sits in the top ten. In regard to this clone: Its matching antigen is unknown.

V is TRBV30 and J is TRBJ2-1, with 11 bases aligning to TRBD2. The specimen comprised CD4+ T cells from PBMCs cultured without peptide, sampled after COVID-19 vaccination. The receptor's source is a human donor who received a COVID-19 vaccine. The CDR3 region is CAWSIQRLAGRINEQFF. Written as DNA, the CDR3 is TGTGCCTGGAGTATCCAGAGACTAGCGGGGAGGATCAATGAGCAGTTCTTC.